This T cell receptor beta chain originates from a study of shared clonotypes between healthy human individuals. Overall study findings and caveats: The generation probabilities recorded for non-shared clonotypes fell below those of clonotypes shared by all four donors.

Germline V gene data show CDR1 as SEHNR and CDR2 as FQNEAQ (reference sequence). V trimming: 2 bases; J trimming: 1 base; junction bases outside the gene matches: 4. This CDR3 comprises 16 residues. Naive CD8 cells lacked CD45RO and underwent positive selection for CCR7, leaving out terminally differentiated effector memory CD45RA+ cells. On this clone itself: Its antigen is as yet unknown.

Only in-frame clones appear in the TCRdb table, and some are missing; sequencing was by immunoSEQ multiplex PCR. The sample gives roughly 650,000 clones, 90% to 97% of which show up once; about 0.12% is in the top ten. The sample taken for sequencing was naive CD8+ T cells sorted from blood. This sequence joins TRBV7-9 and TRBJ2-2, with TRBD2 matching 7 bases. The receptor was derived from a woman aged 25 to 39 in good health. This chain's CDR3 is CASSLPERENTGELFF. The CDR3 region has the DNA TGTGCCAGCAGCTTACCCGAGCGGGAGAACACCGGGGAGCTGTTTTTT. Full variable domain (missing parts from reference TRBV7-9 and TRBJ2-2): DTGVSQNPRHKITKRGQNVTFRCDPISEHNRLYWYRQTLGQGPEFLTYFQNEAQLEKSRLLSDRFSAERPKGSFSTLEIQRTEQGDSAMYLCASSLPERENTGELFFGEGSRLTVL.